This TCR beta chain stems from a study of radiation and T cells in renal cell carcinoma. Time point specified: baseline pretreatment blood. Treatment specified: 15 Gy SBRT to primary tumor, nephrectomy 4 weeks later. Some clones are missing from TCRdb's copy, which holds only in-frame ones; the method was immunoSEQ multiplex PCR. The sample has tens of thousands of clones, approximately 83% seen once. J lost 2 bases, V lost 10 bases, and 5 bases had no gene match. The CDR3 runs 14 residues. From germline, CDR1 is MNHNS and CDR2 SASEGT. Sequences were derived from blood, sampled from a patient whose treatment included radiotherapy and nephrectomy. The sequence came from a man aged 55 to 70 with renal cell carcinoma. The rearrangement joins TRBV6-1 to TRBJ2-3; 11 bases agree with TRBD2. The DNA of the CDR3 is TGTGCCACCCTGGGACTAGCGGACACAGATACGCAGTATTTT. This sequence encodes CATLGLADTDTQYF.